Included here is one TCR beta chain sequence, with context. No antigen is known for it. There are no base qualities to consult, and no much larger clone falls within one base. All donors were healthy Caucasians. The twin cohort comprised three pairs of female monozygotic twins, all aged roughly 18 to 29 years. Positive isolation kits from Invitrogen were used to isolate CD4+ and CD8+ T cell populations. Including the terminal cysteine and phenylalanine, the CDR3 comprises 16 residues. Only CDR3 DNA remains: 48 bases, in frame from the first base. The germline V gene supplies CDR1 SGHAT and CDR2 FQNNGV. V loses 4 bases at its end and J loses 4 bases; junction bases beyond the gene matches: 11. Library preparation used 5' RACE. TCRdb shows the sequencer as Illumina HiSeq 2000. Template switching added a universal primer binding site, and the final cDNA carried a unique molecular identifier that allowed TCR cDNA molecules to be counted accurately. Specific primers in the conserved constant-segment region were used to synthesize first-strand cDNA for TCR alpha and beta chains. To control for contamination, each cDNA library was double barcoded with a SMART-Mk sample barcode plus Illumina barcodes. TruSeq adapter sequences along with Illumina sample barcodes were introduced in two successive PCR steps. The Illumina HiSeq platform was used with custom primers to sequence TCR alpha and beta cDNA libraries. The original pipeline was this. MiGEC was used to process raw reads and extract unique molecular identifiers, and MiXCR was used to find CDR3 positions. Recombination models were inferred per individual with the repgenHMM and IGoR tools using an EM algorithm. The analysis of shared clonotypes was done with the tcR package in R, with sharing normalized by the product of cloneset sizes. Out-of-frame nonproductive sequences were analyzed to study raw recombination free of thymic and clonal selection effects. Through fastp at Q25 and MiXCR, TCRdb rebuilt clones from the public reads, retaining in-frame beta chains. Records with the same CDR3 protein are collapsed into one entry carrying the most frequent genes and DNA. TCRdb, not the original authors, processed these V and J calls. Within this sample are fewer than 500,000 distinct CDR3 sequences, with about 13% of them counted one time only. The ten top clones hold approximately 0.98% of the sample.

The source of the sample is a study of identical twins (dated by TCRdb to the mid-2010s). Regarding the research as a whole: TCR alpha and beta repertoires from monozygotic twins, unrelated adults of various ages and cord blood were deep-sequenced to test whether fetal clonotypes persist. To rule out contamination, the twin experiments were replicated at different times with different library preparation protocols.

Broad study findings and their caveats: Conclusions relied on cross-sectional statistical analysis, since the same donors could not be followed over many years. Fewer insertions were carried by abundant cord blood beta clonotypes, a similar but weaker trend appeared in young adult naive repertoires, and no such trend appeared in memory repertoires. In beta out-of-frame sequences, excess twin sharing was weaker, because having fewer shared sequences lowered the signal-to-noise ratio. Out-of-frame TCR alpha sharing in monozygotic twins was systematically underestimated by recombination models, whereas sharing between unrelated individuals was in agreement with the recombination models. Zero-insertion analyses could be partly confounded by invariant T cells such as MAIT and iNKT, although diverse VJ usage argued against such confounding for most clonotypes. Out-of-frame TCR alpha sequences shared between twins showed an excess of low generation-probability sequences compared with coincidental sharing between unrelated individuals.

These same data were also listed under a study on yellow fever vaccine responses in identical twins. That second report states: The T cell response to vaccination in identical twins was reported by the authors to appear partly convergent and partly personalized. In identical twins, the study followed T cell clones that responded to the vaccine with precision.

The V gene is TRBV11-2 and the J gene is TRBJ1-2, and TRBD1 matches 8 of the central bases. The clonotype was recovered from a woman under 30 in good health. The sequenced material came from CD4+ T cells sorted from blood. The bases are TGTGCCAGCAGCTCCCTTCGACAGGGGACCCGCTATGGCTACACCTTC. Its protein product is CASSSLRQGTRYGYTF.